This TCR beta chain was recovered during a study of Graves' ophthalmopathy and Graves' hyperthyroidism. General study points: Between ophthalmopathy and stable hyperthyroidism, a 13-signature model drew a separation with about 85% sensitivity and 75% to 82% specificity. In blood, most expanded thyroid clonotypes above 0.001 frequency were also detected.

About this clonotype itself: Its specificity is unknown.

CDR1 is DFQATT, CDR2 SNEGSKA, per germline (reference sequence). With 5 bases removed from V and 0 bases from J, the gap between germline ends came to 14 bases. This CDR3 is built from 16 residues. Investigators amplified TCR beta CDR3 regions from RNA transcripts. First-round RT-PCR relied on HTBI primers, and a second-round multiplex PCR came next. MiXCR was run by TCRdb on the multiplex PCR reads, yielding one entry per CDR3 protein. The repertoire holds around 670,000 distinct CDR3 sequences, roughly two fifths seen once, with 40% to 55% in the top ten. This TCR was sampled from an adult man with Graves' ophthalmopathy. Sample: peripheral blood. The chain recombines TRBV20-1 with TRBJ1-6; D not resolved. Here the CDR3 DNA reads TGCAGTGCTCGACCAGGACGGAGCTCCTATAATTCACCCCTCCACTTT. Its translation: CSARPGRSSYNSPLHF.